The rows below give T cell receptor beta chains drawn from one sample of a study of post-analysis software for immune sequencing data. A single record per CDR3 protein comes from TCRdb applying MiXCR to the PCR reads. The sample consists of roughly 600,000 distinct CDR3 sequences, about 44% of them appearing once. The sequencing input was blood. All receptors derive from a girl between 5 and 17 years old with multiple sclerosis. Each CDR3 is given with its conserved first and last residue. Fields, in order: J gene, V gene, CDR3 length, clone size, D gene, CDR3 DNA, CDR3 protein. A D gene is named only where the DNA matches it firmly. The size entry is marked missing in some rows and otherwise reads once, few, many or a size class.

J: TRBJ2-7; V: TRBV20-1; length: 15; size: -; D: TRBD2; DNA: TGCAGTGCATTCCCAAGCGCTAGCGGTTCCTACGAGCAGTACTTC; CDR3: CSAFPSASGSYEQYF
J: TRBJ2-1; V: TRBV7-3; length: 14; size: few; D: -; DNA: TGTGCCAGCAGCTTAAGAGGGGACTTGGATGAGCAGTTCTTC; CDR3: CASSLRGDLDEQFF
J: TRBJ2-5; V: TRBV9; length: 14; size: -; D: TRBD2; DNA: TGTGCCAGCAGCGGGACTAGCGCCGGGGAGACCCAGTACTTC; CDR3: CASSGTSAGETQYF
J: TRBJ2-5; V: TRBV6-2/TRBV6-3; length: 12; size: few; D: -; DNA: TGTGCCAGCAGTTACTCGATGGGGACCCAGTACTTC; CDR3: CASSYSMGTQYF
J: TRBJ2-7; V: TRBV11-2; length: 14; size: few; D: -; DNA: TGTGCCAGCAGCTTAGACCGTAGTTTTTACGAGCAGTACTTC; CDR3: CASSLDRSFYEQYF
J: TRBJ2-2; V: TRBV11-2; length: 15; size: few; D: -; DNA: TGTGCCAGCAGCCCGGGACGGCAGAACACCGGGGAGCTGTTTTTT; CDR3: CASSPGRQNTGELFF
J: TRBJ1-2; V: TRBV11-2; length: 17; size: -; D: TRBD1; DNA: TGTGCCAGCAGCCTAGGGGACAGGTTTTTGGGCGACTATGGCTACACCTTC; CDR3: CASSLGDRFLGDYGYTF
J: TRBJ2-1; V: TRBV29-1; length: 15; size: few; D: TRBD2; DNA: TGCAGCGTTGAAGGAGCGGGGAGCTCCTACAATGAGCAGTTCTTC; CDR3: CSVEGAGSSYNEQFF
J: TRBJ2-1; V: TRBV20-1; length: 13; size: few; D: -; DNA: TGCAGTGCTAGAGATATGGGGACTCCTAAACAGTTCTTC; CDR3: CSARDMGTPKQFF
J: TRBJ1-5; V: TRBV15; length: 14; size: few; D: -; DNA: TGTGCCACCAGCCCCAGTTATAGCAATCAGCCCCAGCATTTT; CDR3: CATSPSYSNQPQHF
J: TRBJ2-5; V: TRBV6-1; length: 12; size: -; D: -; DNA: TGTGCCAGCACCAAAGGTCTAGGAGAGCAGTACTTC; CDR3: CASTKGLGEQYF
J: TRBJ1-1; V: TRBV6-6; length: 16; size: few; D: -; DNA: TGTGCCAGCAGTTACTGGGCAGGGGCCATGAACACTGAAGCTTTCTTT; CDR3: CASSYWAGAMNTEAFF
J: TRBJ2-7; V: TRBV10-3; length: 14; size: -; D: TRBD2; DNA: TGTGCCATCAGTGATCCAGCGGGAGAGCACGAGCAGTACTTC; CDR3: CAISDPAGEHEQYF
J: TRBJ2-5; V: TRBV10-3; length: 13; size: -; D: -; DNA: TGTGCCTACCAGGACGGCCTTGGGGAGACCCAGTACTTC; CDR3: CAYQDGLGETQYF
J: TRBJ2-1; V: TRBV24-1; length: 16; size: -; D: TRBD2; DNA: TGTGCCACCAGTGAACCTACTAGCGGAAGGGGGTATGAGCAGTTCTTC; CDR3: CATSEPTSGRGYEQFF
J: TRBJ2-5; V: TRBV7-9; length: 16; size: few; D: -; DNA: TGTGCCAGCAGCTTACTCGGCGGAGGTGCGGTTGAGACCCAGTACTTC; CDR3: CASSLLGGGAVETQYF
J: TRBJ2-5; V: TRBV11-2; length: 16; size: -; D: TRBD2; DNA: TGTGCCAGCAGCTTAGCGCCTAGCGGGGGCGGAGAGACCCAGTACTTC; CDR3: CASSLAPSGGGETQYF